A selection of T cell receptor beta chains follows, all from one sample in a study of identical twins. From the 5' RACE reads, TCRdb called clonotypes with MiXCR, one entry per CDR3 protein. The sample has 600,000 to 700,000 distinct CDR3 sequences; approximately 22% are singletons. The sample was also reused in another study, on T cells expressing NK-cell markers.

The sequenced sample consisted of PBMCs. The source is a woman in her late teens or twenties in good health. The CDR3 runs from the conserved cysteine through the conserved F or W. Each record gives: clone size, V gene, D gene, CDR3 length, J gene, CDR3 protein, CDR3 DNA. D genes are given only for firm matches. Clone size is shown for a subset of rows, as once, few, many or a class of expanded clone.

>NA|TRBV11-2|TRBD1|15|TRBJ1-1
CASSFRVRQGAEAFF
TGTGCCAGCAGCTTCCGCGTTCGACAGGGGGCTGAAGCTTTCTTT
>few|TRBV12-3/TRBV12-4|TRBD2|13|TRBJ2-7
CASSLLAGNEQYF
TGTGCCAGCAGTTTACTAGCGGGTAACGAGCAGTACTTC
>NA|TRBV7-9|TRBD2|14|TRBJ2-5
CASSTGGMVETQYF
TGTGCCAGCAGCACGGGGGGGATGGTCGAGACCCAGTACTTC
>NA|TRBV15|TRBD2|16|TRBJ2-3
CATRKALAGAYDTQYF
TGTGCCACCAGGAAGGCACTAGCGGGAGCGTATGATACGCAGTATTTT
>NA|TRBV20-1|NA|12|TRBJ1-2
CSAKRGAEGYTF
TGCAGTGCGAAAAGGGGCGCGGAGGGCTACACCTTC
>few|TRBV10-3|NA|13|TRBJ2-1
CAITGPLYNEQFF
TGTGCCATCACGGGCCCCCTCTACAATGAGCAGTTCTTC
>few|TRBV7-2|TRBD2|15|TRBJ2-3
CASSPSGTGTDTQYF
TGTGCCAGCAGCCCTAGCGGGACGGGCACAGATACGCAGTATTTT
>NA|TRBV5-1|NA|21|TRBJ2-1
CASRSTRGLAVERRYYNEQFF
TGCGCCAGCCGTTCGACAAGGGGCTTAGCCGTAGAGCGGAGATACTACAATGAGCAGTTCTTC
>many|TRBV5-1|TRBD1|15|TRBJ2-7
CASSSLTGGSYEQYF
TGCGCCAGCAGCTCTTTAACAGGGGGCTCCTACGAGCAGTACTTC
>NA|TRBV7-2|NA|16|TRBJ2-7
CASSLEAWPSSYEQYF
TGTGCCAGCAGCTTAGAGGCCTGGCCGAGCTCCTACGAGCAGTACTTC
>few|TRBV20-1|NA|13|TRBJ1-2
CSARRAENYGYTF
TGCAGTGCTAGAAGGGCGGAGAACTATGGCTACACCTTC
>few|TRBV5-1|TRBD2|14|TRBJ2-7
CASSLELAGGEQYF
TGCGCCAGCAGCTTGGAGCTAGCGGGAGGCGAGCAGTACTTC
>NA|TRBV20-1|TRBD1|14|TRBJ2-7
CSARRDRGDDEQYF
TGCAGTGCTAGGAGGGACAGGGGAGACGACGAGCAGTACTTC
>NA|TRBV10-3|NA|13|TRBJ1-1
CAISEMGLEVAFF
TGTGCCATCAGTGAGATGGGGCTAGAAGTAGCTTTCTTT
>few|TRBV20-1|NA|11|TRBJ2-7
CSAPRGDEQYF
TGCAGTGCCCCCAGGGGGGACGAGCAGTACTTC
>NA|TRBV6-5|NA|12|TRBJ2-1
CARNSLINEQFF
TGTGCCCGCAATTCCCTTATCAATGAGCAGTTCTTC
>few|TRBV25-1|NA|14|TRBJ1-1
CASRRGGGMDGAFF
TGTGCCAGCAGGAGGGGGGGAGGAATGGACGGTGCTTTCTTT
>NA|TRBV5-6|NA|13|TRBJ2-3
CASSLNWADTQYF
TGTGCCAGCAGCCTGAATTGGGCAGATACGCAGTATTTT
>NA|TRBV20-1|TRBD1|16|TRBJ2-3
CSTSVPWTGVTDTQYF
TGCAGTACTAGCGTGCCCTGGACAGGGGTCACAGATACGCAGTATTTT
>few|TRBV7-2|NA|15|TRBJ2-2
CASSFGGIDTGELFF
TGTGCCAGCAGCTTTGGCGGGATCGACACCGGGGAGCTGTTTTTT
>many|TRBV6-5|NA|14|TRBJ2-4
CASSYTVTKNIQYF
TGTGCCAGCAGTTATACAGTTACCAAAAACATTCAGTACTTC
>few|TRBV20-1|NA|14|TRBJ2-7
CSASGLRERNEQYF
TGCAGTGCTAGCGGCCTTAGGGAAAGGAACGAGCAGTACTTC
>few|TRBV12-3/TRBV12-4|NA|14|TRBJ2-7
CASNIDRNSYEQYF
TGTGCCAGCAACATCGACAGGAACTCCTACGAGCAGTACTTC
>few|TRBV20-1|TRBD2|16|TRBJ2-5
CSARETSGVRFSTQYF
TGCAGTGCTAGAGAGACTAGCGGGGTGCGGTTTTCAACCCAGTACTTC
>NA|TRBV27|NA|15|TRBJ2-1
CASSLGSTHYNEQFF
TGTGCCAGCAGTTTAGGTAGTACCCACTACAATGAGCAGTTCTTC
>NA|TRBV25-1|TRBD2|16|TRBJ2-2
CASSETGTRYTGELFF
TGTGCCAGCAGTGAAACCGGGACTAGGTACACCGGGGAGCTGTTTTTT
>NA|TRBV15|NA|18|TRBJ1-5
CATSRDSTQGWSNQPQHF
TGTGCCACCAGCAGAGATAGTACGCAGGGATGGAGCAATCAGCCCCAGCATTTT
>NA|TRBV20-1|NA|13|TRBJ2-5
CSARDGSQETQYF
TGCAGTGCTAGAGATGGCAGCCAAGAGACCCAGTACTTC
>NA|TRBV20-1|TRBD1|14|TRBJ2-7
CSAPSGTGGYEQYF
TGCAGTGCCCCCTCCGGGACAGGGGGCTACGAGCAGTACTTC
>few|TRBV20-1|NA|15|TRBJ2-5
CSARRGGGRMETQYF
TGCAGTGCTAGGAGGGGAGGAGGAAGGATGGAGACCCAGTACTTC
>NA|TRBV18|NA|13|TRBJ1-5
CASRGLSNQPQHF
TGTGCCAGCCGGGGACTTAGCAATCAGCCCCAGCATTTT
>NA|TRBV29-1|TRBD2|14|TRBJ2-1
CSVNGLAVYNEQFF
TGCAGCGTTAATGGACTAGCGGTCTACAATGAGCAGTTCTTC
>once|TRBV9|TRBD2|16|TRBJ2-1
CASSLIAGSSYNEQFF
TGTGCCAGCAGCTTAATAGCGGGAAGCTCCTACAATGAGCAGTTCTTC
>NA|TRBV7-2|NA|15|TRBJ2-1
CASSLAGVLYNEQFF
TGTGCCAGCAGCTTAGCGGGAGTGCTCTACAATGAGCAGTTCTTC
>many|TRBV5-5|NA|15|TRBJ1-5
CASSLVPGITQPQHF
TGTGCCAGCAGCTTGGTACCAGGGATAACTCAGCCCCAGCATTTT
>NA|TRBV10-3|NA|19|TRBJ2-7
CAISETPSGALHFYYEQYF
TGTGCCATCAGTGAGACACCTTCGGGGGCCCTCCACTTCTACTACGAGCAGTACTTC
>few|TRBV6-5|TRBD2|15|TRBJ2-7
CASSSVGTRDHEQYF
TGTGCCAGCAGTTCGGTGGGGACTAGAGACCACGAGCAGTACTTC
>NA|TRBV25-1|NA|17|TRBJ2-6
CASSVLQGNSGANVLTF
TGTGCCAGCAGTGTGCTGCAGGGGAACTCTGGGGCCAACGTCCTGACTTTC
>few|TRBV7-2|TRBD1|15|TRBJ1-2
CASSIGGQGAGGYTF
TGTGCCAGCAGCATCGGGGGGCAGGGGGCCGGTGGCTACACCTTC
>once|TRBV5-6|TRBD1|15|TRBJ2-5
CASSLGTGGVETQYF
TGTGCCAGCAGCTTGGGGACAGGGGGTGTCGAGACCCAGTACTTC
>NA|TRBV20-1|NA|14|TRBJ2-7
CSARPGTTPYEQYF
TGCAGTGCTCGACCCGGGACAACTCCCTACGAGCAGTACTTC
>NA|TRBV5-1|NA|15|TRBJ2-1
CASSSWDPSFNEQFF
TGCGCCAGCAGCAGCTGGGACCCCTCCTTCAATGAGCAGTTCTTC
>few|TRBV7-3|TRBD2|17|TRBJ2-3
CASSLAGLAVSPDTQYF
TGTGCCAGCAGCCTAGCGGGACTAGCGGTTTCCCCAGATACGCAGTATTTT
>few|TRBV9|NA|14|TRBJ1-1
CASSARVQNTEAFF
TGTGCCAGCAGCGCCAGGGTTCAGAACACTGAAGCTTTCTTT
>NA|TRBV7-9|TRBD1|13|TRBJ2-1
CASRPGQGHEQFF
TGTGCCAGCAGACCTGGACAGGGGCATGAGCAGTTCTTC
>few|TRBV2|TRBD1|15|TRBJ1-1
CAGGQGGYLNTEAFF
TGTGCCGGCGGACAGGGGGGATATTTGAACACTGAAGCTTTCTTT